One T cell receptor beta chain is described in this entry. The antigen remains unidentified. This sample was included in a study of cytomegalovirus exposure and HLA in healthy donors. Across the whole study: Earlier, about 180 million T cells were analyzed, and 117 million unique TCR beta sequences were found among them. Study-wide points: When analyzed later, the rates of TCR association showed variation by HLA locus, with DRB1 the most and HLA-C the fewest.

60 Vbeta and 13 Jbeta primers were used in PCR. TCRdb keeps only in-frame clones here, not all; method: immunoSEQ multiplex PCR. The data hold about 120,000 clones, with approximately 76% observed a single time. The CDR3 spans 13 residues. V gave up 0 bases and J gave up 7 bases, with 8 bases separating them. Looked up from germline, CDR1 is SGHRS and CDR2 is YFSETQ. The sequence was obtained from a man in his 60s in good health and CMV-seropositive. Sequencing was done on a sample of PBMCs. The genes are TRBV5-1 and TRBJ2-1, with a tentative D call TRBD2 (5 bases). The CDR3 DNA is TGCGCCAGCAGCTTGGCTAGCAGGAATGAGCAGTTCTTC. Its translation: CASSLASRNEQFF.